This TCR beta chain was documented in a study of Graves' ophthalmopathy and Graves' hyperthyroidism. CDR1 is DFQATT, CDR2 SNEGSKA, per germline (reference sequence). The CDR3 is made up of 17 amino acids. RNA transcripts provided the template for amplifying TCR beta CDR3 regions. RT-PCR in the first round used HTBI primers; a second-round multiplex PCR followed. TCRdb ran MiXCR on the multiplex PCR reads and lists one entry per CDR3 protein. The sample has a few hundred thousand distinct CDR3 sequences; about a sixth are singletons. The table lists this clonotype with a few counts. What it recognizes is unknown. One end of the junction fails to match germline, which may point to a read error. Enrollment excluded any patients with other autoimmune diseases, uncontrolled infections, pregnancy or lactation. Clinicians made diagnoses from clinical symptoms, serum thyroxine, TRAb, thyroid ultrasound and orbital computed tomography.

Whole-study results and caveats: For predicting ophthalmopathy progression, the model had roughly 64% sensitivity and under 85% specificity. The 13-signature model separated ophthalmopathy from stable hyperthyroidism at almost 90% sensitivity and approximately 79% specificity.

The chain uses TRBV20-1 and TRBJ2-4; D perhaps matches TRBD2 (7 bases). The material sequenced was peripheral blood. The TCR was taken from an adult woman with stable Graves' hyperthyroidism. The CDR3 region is CSASVASGQLAKNIKYF. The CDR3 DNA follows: TGCAGTGCTAGTGTGGCTAGCGGACAGTTAGCCAAAAACATTAAGTACTTC.